The rows below give T cell receptor beta chains drawn from one sample of a study of shared clonotypes between healthy human individuals. This table comes from immunoSEQ multiplex PCR, and its TCRdb copy is limited to in-frame clones, with some not included. The table shows fewer than 2.5 million clones, with 90% to 95% occurring only once. Material: naive CD4+ T cells from PBMCs. These receptors were collected from a man between 18 and 35 years old in good health. Some clones in this sample may be carry-over from other donors' samples. Both conserved end residues are part of each CDR3. A D gene is named only where the DNA matches it firmly. Expanded clones get a size class; other rows say once, few or many, or leave the size out.

v_call	d_call	j_call	clone_size	cdr3_nt	cdr3_aa
TRBV14	NA	TRBJ1-5	NA	TGTGCCAGCAGTACGGGGGGGTTCCAGCCCCAGCATTTT	CASSTGGFQPQHF
TRBV28	NA	TRBJ2-3	NA	TGTGCCAGCAGAAACAGGGTCTCAAGCACAGATACGCAGTATTTT	CASRNRVSSTDTQYF
TRBV4-1	TRBD2	TRBJ2-2	NA	TGCGCCAGCAGCCCAGGACTAGCCATGAAAAAGGCCGGGGAGCTGTTTTTT	CASSPGLAMKKAGELFF
TRBV18	TRBD2	TRBJ2-7	NA	TGTGCCAGCTCACCCCCAGCGAGCGGGAGCTACGAGCAGTACTTC	CASSPPASGSYEQYF
TRBV6-5	TRBD1	TRBJ1-2	NA	TGTGCCAGCAAGGAGTTGGGACAGGGTACGAATGGCTACACCTTC	CASKELGQGTNGYTF
TRBV25-1	NA	TRBJ2-3	NA	TGTGCCAGCAGTGAACCAAATACAGATACGCAGTATTTT	CASSEPNTDTQYF
TRBV7-3	NA	TRBJ2-5	NA	TGTGCCAGCAGCCCGGGACATGAGGAGACCCAGTACTTC	CASSPGHEETQYF
TRBV5-6	NA	TRBJ2-2	NA	TGTGCCAGCAGCTTGGGGCCATATAGCACCGGGGAGCTGTTTTTT	CASSLGPYSTGELFF
TRBV6-6	NA	TRBJ2-7	NA	TGTGCCAGCAGTTACTCAGCGGAAACCTACGAGCAGTACTTC	CASSYSAETYEQYF
TRBV7-9	NA	TRBJ2-1	NA	TGTGCCAGCAGACCGGCTCTCGGGGGCAAAGACTACAATGAGCAGTTCTTC	CASRPALGGKDYNEQFF
TRBV28	NA	TRBJ2-5	once	TGTGCCAGCAGTACCCAGGGGTTAGAGACCCAGTACTTC	CASSTQGLETQYF
TRBV29-1	TRBD1	TRBJ1-1	NA	TGCAGCGCCAAGGGACAGGGGAACACTGAAGCTTTCTTT	CSAKGQGNTEAFF
TRBV7-3	TRBD1	TRBJ2-7	once	TGTGCCAGCAGCCCAACACACAGGGGACACGAGCAGTACTTC	CASSPTHRGHEQYF
TRBV18	NA	TRBJ2-1	NA	TGTGCCAGCTCACTAACAAGGGGGTGGAATGAGCAGTTCTTC	CASSLTRGWNEQFF
TRBV5-5	TRBD1	TRBJ2-7	NA	TGTGCCAGCAGCTACGCCGGGACAGCTGACTACGAGCAGTACTTC	CASSYAGTADYEQYF
TRBV7-2	TRBD2	TRBJ2-1	NA	TGTGCCAGCAGCTCTACCTCGGGACTACAAAACAATGAGCAGTTCTTC	CASSSTSGLQNNEQFF
TRBV29-1	NA	TRBJ2-3	NA	TGCAGCGTTGATCCGGGCACAGATACGCAGTATTTT	CSVDPGTDTQYF
TRBV6-4	TRBD1	TRBJ2-1	NA	TGTGCCAGCACCGGGACAGGGTTCATCAATGAGCAGTTCTTC	CASTGTGFINEQFF
TRBV11-2	TRBD1	TRBJ2-3	NA	TGTGCCAGCAGCTTATTAAAGGGACAGGGAGACACAGATACGCAGTATTTT	CASSLLKGQGDTDTQYF
TRBV13	TRBD2	TRBJ2-5	NA	TGTGCCAGCAGCCCCCCGTCGGGCGGGAGAGCCCAAGAGACCCAGTACTTC	CASSPPSGGRAQETQYF
TRBV28	NA	TRBJ2-7	NA	TGTGCCAGCAGTTTCTTCGACGCTCTCCGGACACAACATAACTACGAGCAGTACTTC	CASSFFDALRTQHNYEQYF
TRBV25-1	TRBD1	TRBJ2-3	once	TGTGCCAGCAGTGAAACCGCAGGGGGTATATTCGATACGCAGTATTTT	CASSETAGGIFDTQYF
TRBV11-3	TRBD2	TRBJ2-3	NA	TGTGCCAGCAGCCTAAGACTAGCGGGGACTAGCACAGATACGCAGTATTTT	CASSLRLAGTSTDTQYF
TRBV28	NA	TRBJ1-3	NA	TGTGCCAGCAGTCCTGCACGATCAGGAAACACCATATATTTT	CASSPARSGNTIYF
TRBV7-3	NA	TRBJ1-1	NA	TGTGCCAGCAGCCACGGAGGGCGTCAGATGAACACTGAAGCTTTCTTT	CASSHGGRQMNTEAFF
TRBV7-2	TRBD2	TRBJ2-1	NA	TGTGCCAGCAGCCGAGGACTAGCGGGAAACAATGAGCAGTTCTTC	CASSRGLAGNNEQFF
TRBV5-1	NA	TRBJ1-1	few	TGCGCCAGCCGTAGGGACGGAAGGACCTCTGAAGCTTTCTTT	CASRRDGRTSEAFF
TRBV27	NA	TRBJ2-1	NA	TGTGCCAGCAGGGGGGGGGCCCTCTCCTACAATGAGCAGTTCTTC	CASRGGALSYNEQFF
TRBV9	TRBD1	TRBJ2-7	NA	TGTGCCAGCAGCGTAGGGACAGGGAGTGAGCAGTACTTC	CASSVGTGSEQYF
TRBV5-1	NA	TRBJ2-2	NA	TGCGCCAGCAGGGGGAGAAACACCGGGGAGCTGTTTTTT	CASRGRNTGELFF
TRBV7-9	NA	TRBJ2-7	NA	TGTGCCAGCAGCTTGTGGGCAGGGCAGAAGTCCGAGCAGTACTTC	CASSLWAGQKSEQYF